This is a list of T cell receptor beta chains from one sample in a study of shared clonotypes between healthy human individuals. The protocol was immunoSEQ multiplex PCR, while the TCRdb copy is restricted to in-frame clones and leaves out a portion. The sample consists of about 2,100,000 clones, 85% to 95% of them appearing once. Sequencing input: naive CD8+ T cells from PBMCs. Source of these receptors: a young man in good health. Some clones in this sample may be carry-over from other donors' samples. The CDR3 runs from the conserved cysteine through the conserved F or W. The D gene is left open where the match is weak. Clone size is not always given. Where it is, it says once, few, many or a class for expanded clones.

j_gene: TRBJ1-1; d_gene: .; abundance: .; v_gene: TRBV15; CDR3nt: TGTGCCACCAGCGTAGGGAGTATGGACACTGAAGCTTTCTTT; CDR3aa: CATSVGSMDTEAFF
j_gene: TRBJ2-5; d_gene: .; abundance: .; v_gene: TRBV7-9; CDR3nt: TGTGCCAGCAGCTTCCCCGGCCTTGAGAAAGAGACCCAGTACTTC; CDR3aa: CASSFPGLEKETQYF
j_gene: TRBJ2-7; d_gene: TRBD1; abundance: .; v_gene: TRBV7-9; CDR3nt: TGTGCCAGCAGCTTAAGACAGGGAATCGACGAGCAGTACTTC; CDR3aa: CASSLRQGIDEQYF
j_gene: TRBJ2-5; d_gene: .; abundance: .; v_gene: TRBV29-1; CDR3nt: TGCAGCGGTGTTCCGGGACCGTCGGAGACCCAGTACTTC; CDR3aa: CSGVPGPSETQYF
j_gene: TRBJ1-2; d_gene: .; abundance: .; v_gene: TRBV12-5; CDR3nt: TGTGCTAGTGGTTACGAGGCAGGCTTCCCCTATGGCTACACCTTC; CDR3aa: CASGYEAGFPYGYTF
j_gene: TRBJ1-3; d_gene: .; abundance: once; v_gene: TRBV7-9; CDR3nt: TGTGCCAGCATCCCCCCAGCTGGAAACACCATATATTTT; CDR3aa: CASIPPAGNTIYF
j_gene: TRBJ1-4; d_gene: TRBD1; abundance: .; v_gene: TRBV5-1; CDR3nt: TGCGCCAGCTCACAGGGGGAGGCGGGTGAAAAACTGTTTTTT; CDR3aa: CASSQGEAGEKLFF
j_gene: TRBJ2-7; d_gene: TRBD1; abundance: .; v_gene: TRBV7-9; CDR3nt: TGTGCCAGCAGCTCCCTTAGGGGGCCAGGGAGTGCCTACGAGCAGTACTTC; CDR3aa: CASSSLRGPGSAYEQYF
j_gene: TRBJ1-4; d_gene: .; abundance: once; v_gene: TRBV27; CDR3nt: TGTGCCAGCAGTTCCTTTCCGGGTAATAATGAAAAACTGTTTTTT; CDR3aa: CASSSFPGNNEKLFF
j_gene: TRBJ1-1; d_gene: .; abundance: .; v_gene: TRBV19; CDR3nt: TGTGCCAGTAGTATAGGAGCTGAAGCTTTCTTT; CDR3aa: CASSIGAEAFF
j_gene: TRBJ2-1; d_gene: TRBD2; abundance: .; v_gene: TRBV27; CDR3nt: TGTGCCAGCAGTGTGCGGGGGGGCTATGAGCAGTTCTTC; CDR3aa: CASSVRGGYEQFF
j_gene: TRBJ1-2; d_gene: TRBD1; abundance: .; v_gene: TRBV27; CDR3nt: TGTGCCAGCAGTCCTAGGGGGCTCGCCTCCTATGGCTACACCTTC; CDR3aa: CASSPRGLASYGYTF
j_gene: TRBJ2-7; d_gene: .; abundance: .; v_gene: TRBV6-1; CDR3nt: TGTGCCAGCAACCTCTACGAGCAGTACTTC; CDR3aa: CASNLYEQYF
j_gene: TRBJ1-2; d_gene: .; abundance: .; v_gene: TRBV19; CDR3nt: TGTGCCAGTAGTCCCGACACCTACCTCTCCTATGGCTACACCTTC; CDR3aa: CASSPDTYLSYGYTF
j_gene: TRBJ2-1; d_gene: TRBD2; abundance: once; v_gene: TRBV6-5; CDR3nt: TGTGCCAGCACCAGCATAGCGGGAGCTCGCAATGAGCAGTTCTTC; CDR3aa: CASTSIAGARNEQFF
j_gene: TRBJ2-6; d_gene: TRBD2; abundance: .; v_gene: TRBV29-1; CDR3nt: TGCAGCGTTGAAGAGGGGACTAACTCTGGGGCCAACGTCCTGACTTTC; CDR3aa: CSVEEGTNSGANVLTF
j_gene: TRBJ2-1; d_gene: TRBD2; abundance: .; v_gene: TRBV2; CDR3nt: TGTGCCAGCAGTGAACCCCCCGGACTAGCGGGAGAGCAGTTCTTC; CDR3aa: CASSEPPGLAGEQFF
j_gene: TRBJ2-7; d_gene: .; abundance: .; v_gene: TRBV29-1; CDR3nt: TGCAGCGTTCTTAGGACGGAGAGCTCCTACGAGCAGTACTTC; CDR3aa: CSVLRTESSYEQYF
j_gene: TRBJ2-3; d_gene: .; abundance: .; v_gene: TRBV28; CDR3nt: TGTGCCAGCAGTCTCAGCATAAGCACAGATACGCAGTATTTT; CDR3aa: CASSLSISTDTQYF
j_gene: TRBJ2-1; d_gene: TRBD2; abundance: .; v_gene: TRBV7-3; CDR3nt: TGTGCCAGCAGCTTAACGGGGAATAGACTAGCGGGAGTGGGCAATGAGCAGTTCTTC; CDR3aa: CASSLTGNRLAGVGNEQFF
j_gene: TRBJ2-2; d_gene: .; abundance: .; v_gene: TRBV11-2; CDR3nt: TGTGCCAGCAGCCCCAGCCATTGGTCGAACACCGGGGAGCTGTTTTTT; CDR3aa: CASSPSHWSNTGELFF
j_gene: TRBJ2-7; d_gene: .; abundance: .; v_gene: TRBV5-1; CDR3nt: TGCGCCAGCAGCTTGGTAGGGAGGAGCTCCTACGAGCAGTACTTC; CDR3aa: CASSLVGRSSYEQYF
j_gene: TRBJ2-2; d_gene: .; abundance: .; v_gene: TRBV20-1; CDR3nt: TGCAGTGCTTGTCCTGCCGGGGAGCTGTTTTTT; CDR3aa: CSACPAGELFF
j_gene: TRBJ2-2; d_gene: .; abundance: .; v_gene: TRBV5-1; CDR3nt: TGCGCCAGCAGCCCATGGACGGTCAAAACTACGAACACCGGGGAGCTGTTTTTT; CDR3aa: CASSPWTVKTTNTGELFF
j_gene: TRBJ2-1; d_gene: TRBD2; abundance: .; v_gene: TRBV5-1; CDR3nt: TGCGCCAGCAGCTTCGGACTAGCCACTTACAATGAGCAGTTCTTC; CDR3aa: CASSFGLATYNEQFF
j_gene: TRBJ2-1; d_gene: .; abundance: once; v_gene: TRBV7-2; CDR3nt: TGTGCCAGCAGCTTAGGTGGACACTCCTCCTACAATGAGCAGTTCTTC; CDR3aa: CASSLGGHSSYNEQFF
j_gene: TRBJ2-1; d_gene: .; abundance: .; v_gene: TRBV27; CDR3nt: TGTGCCAGCAGTTTTGGGGACTCCTACAATGAGCAGTTCTTC; CDR3aa: CASSFGDSYNEQFF
j_gene: TRBJ2-5; d_gene: .; abundance: .; v_gene: TRBV13; CDR3nt: TGTGCCAGCAGCCTTCTGGGGGAGACCCAGTACTTC; CDR3aa: CASSLLGETQYF
j_gene: TRBJ2-4; d_gene: .; abundance: once; v_gene: TRBV11-2; CDR3nt: TGTGCCAGCAGCTTAGATTTTAGGGGGGGTGACAAAAACATTCAGTACTTC; CDR3aa: CASSLDFRGGDKNIQYF
j_gene: TRBJ1-1; d_gene: .; abundance: .; v_gene: TRBV10-3; CDR3nt: TGTGCCATAGGTCGACAGGAAGACACTGAAGCTTTCTTT; CDR3aa: CAIGRQEDTEAFF
j_gene: TRBJ1-2; d_gene: .; abundance: .; v_gene: TRBV27; CDR3nt: TGTGCCAGCAGTTTGGACGGACAGTCCACCTATGGCTACACCTTC; CDR3aa: CASSLDGQSTYGYTF
j_gene: TRBJ2-3; d_gene: .; abundance: .; v_gene: TRBV7-2; CDR3nt: TGTGCCAGCAGCCTTCCCGGGTCTCGCCCCACAGATACGCAGTATTTT; CDR3aa: CASSLPGSRPTDTQYF
j_gene: TRBJ1-1; d_gene: .; abundance: .; v_gene: TRBV7-2; CDR3nt: TGTGCCAGCAGGGCCGGAGGGACCACTGAAGCTTTCTTT; CDR3aa: CASRAGGTTEAFF
j_gene: TRBJ2-7; d_gene: .; abundance: .; v_gene: TRBV19; CDR3nt: TGTGCCAGTAGTCTGACTACACTATACGAGCAGTACTTC; CDR3aa: CASSLTTLYEQYF
j_gene: TRBJ2-1; d_gene: TRBD1; abundance: .; v_gene: TRBV7-2; CDR3nt: TGTGCCAGCAGCCCACGACAGGGAAGCTACAATGAGCAGTTCTTC; CDR3aa: CASSPRQGSYNEQFF
j_gene: TRBJ1-5; d_gene: .; abundance: .; v_gene: TRBV11-2; CDR3nt: TGTGCCAGCAGCTTAGTCCCCGTCCAGCCCCAGCATTTT; CDR3aa: CASSLVPVQPQHF
j_gene: TRBJ2-7; d_gene: TRBD1; abundance: .; v_gene: TRBV28; CDR3nt: TGTGCCAGCAGTCCTAGTCTTTTTGGGACAGGACAATACGAGCAGTACTTC; CDR3aa: CASSPSLFGTGQYEQYF
j_gene: TRBJ2-1; d_gene: .; abundance: .; v_gene: TRBV7-2; CDR3nt: TGTGCCAGCAGCTCCCGGACCTTCCCCTTCGATGAGCAGTTCTTC; CDR3aa: CASSSRTFPFDEQFF
j_gene: TRBJ2-5; d_gene: TRBD2; abundance: .; v_gene: TRBV6-5; CDR3nt: TGTGCCAGCAGTGGGCGGGAGGCTGGGGAGACCCAGTACTTC; CDR3aa: CASSGREAGETQYF
j_gene: TRBJ2-1; d_gene: .; abundance: .; v_gene: TRBV4-3; CDR3nt: TGCGCCAGCAGCCAATCCCCAACCCCCTCCTACAATGAGCAGTTCTTC; CDR3aa: CASSQSPTPSYNEQFF
j_gene: TRBJ2-7; d_gene: .; abundance: .; v_gene: TRBV6-1; CDR3nt: TGTGCCAGCACCGTCTATGGGCGTGCCGAGCAGTACTTC; CDR3aa: CASTVYGRAEQYF
j_gene: TRBJ2-7; d_gene: .; abundance: .; v_gene: TRBV2; CDR3nt: TGTGCCAGCAGTGGGCCGGAGACAAGGAGCTCCTACGAGCAGTACTTC; CDR3aa: CASSGPETRSSYEQYF
j_gene: TRBJ1-6; d_gene: .; abundance: few; v_gene: TRBV30; CDR3nt: TGTGCCTGGAGTGTTCAGGATAATTCACCCCTCCACTTT; CDR3aa: CAWSVQDNSPLHF
j_gene: TRBJ2-7; d_gene: .; abundance: .; v_gene: TRBV6-1; CDR3nt: TGTGCCAGCACCCCCGTGGGAGGTTCTTACGAGCAGTACTTC; CDR3aa: CASTPVGGSYEQYF
j_gene: TRBJ2-5; d_gene: TRBD2; abundance: .; v_gene: TRBV4-1; CDR3nt: TGCGCCAGCAGCCAAGGTTGGACTAGCGGCCAAGAGACCCAGTACTTC; CDR3aa: CASSQGWTSGQETQYF
j_gene: TRBJ1-5; d_gene: .; abundance: .; v_gene: TRBV27; CDR3nt: TGTGCCAGCAGTTTCGGCGGACCCAATCAGCCCCAGCATTTT; CDR3aa: CASSFGGPNQPQHF
j_gene: TRBJ2-2; d_gene: .; abundance: once; v_gene: TRBV28; CDR3nt: TGTGCCAGCAGTCGTCGGGCTAGCACTGGCACCGGGGAGCTGTTTTTT; CDR3aa: CASSRRASTGTGELFF
j_gene: TRBJ2-5; d_gene: TRBD1; abundance: .; v_gene: TRBV29-1; CDR3nt: TGCAGCGTACTACAGGGGTTCCAAGAGACCCAGTACTTC; CDR3aa: CSVLQGFQETQYF
j_gene: TRBJ2-2; d_gene: .; abundance: .; v_gene: TRBV27; CDR3nt: TGTGCCAGCAGCGGGACACATAGCTTCAAGGAGAACACCGGGGAGCTGTTTTTT; CDR3aa: CASSGTHSFKENTGELFF
j_gene: TRBJ2-5; d_gene: .; abundance: .; v_gene: TRBV7-9; CDR3nt: TGTGCCAGCAGCTCCCATACGGAGACCCAGTACTTC; CDR3aa: CASSSHTETQYF
j_gene: TRBJ2-7; d_gene: TRBD2; abundance: .; v_gene: TRBV7-2; CDR3nt: TGTGCCAGCAGCTCCCGGACTAGCGGGAGCGGCGAGCAGTACTTC; CDR3aa: CASSSRTSGSGEQYF
j_gene: TRBJ2-2; d_gene: .; abundance: .; v_gene: TRBV7-9; CDR3nt: TGTGCCAGCAGCGTCGTCCGCATGAGTGGAGAAAACACCGGGGAGCTGTTTTTT; CDR3aa: CASSVVRMSGENTGELFF
j_gene: TRBJ2-1; d_gene: .; abundance: .; v_gene: TRBV27; CDR3nt: TGTGCCAGCAGTCCCCTACCCCGTATAGGCTCAAGAGATAATGAGCAGTTCTTC; CDR3aa: CASSPLPRIGSRDNEQFF